Presented here are 17 T cell receptor beta chains from one specimen sequenced in a study of T cell repertoires in cytomegalovirus infection. TCRdb re-derived calls from the reads in MiXCR, one entry per CDR3 protein. This sample has approximately 910,000 distinct CDR3 sequences, with approximately 31% found just once. Antigen specificity for these receptors is unknown. The sample in question was cultured CD8+ T cells from PBMCs, obtained from culture after CMV antigen stimulation. The receptors come from a human donor in good health (CMV status not recorded). Some clones in this sample may be carry-over from other donors' samples.

This clonotype came up a few times. This rearrangement joins TRBV12-3 or TRBV12-4 to TRBJ1-2; tentative D call: TRBD1 (5 bases). With 3 bases removed from V and 10 bases from J, the gap between germline ends came to 18 bases. This CDR3 spans 14 amino acids. CDR3 in amino acids: CASSFRRVLHDYTF. The CDR3, as DNA: TGTGCCAGCAGTTTTCGCAGGGTGCTACATGACTACACCTTC.

Points on this clonotype: A clone one base away is much larger, so this may be a read error. A read error is likely, as this CDR3 ends without the conserved phenylalanine or tryptophan. This chain links TRBV27 with TRBJ1-1, with 9 bases lining up with TRBD1. The V gene end was trimmed by 5 bases and the J gene end by 7 bases; junction bases not matched to a gene: 8. The CDR3 extends over 14 amino acids. In germline, CDR1 is MNHEY, CDR2 SMNVEV (reference sequence). CDR3 residues: CASSLTGGVGEAFC. The CDR3 DNA is TGTGCCAGCAGTCTGACAGGGGGAGTTGGTGAAGCTTTCTGT.

The rearrangement uses TRBV12-3 or TRBV12-4 and TRBJ2-4, with TRBD1 matching over 10 bases. Trimming cost V 6 bases and J 6 bases; bases outside gene matches: 8. The CDR3 loop spans 15 amino acids. The CDR3 loop is CASSPDRGPRNIQYF. The CDR3 DNA sequence: TGTGCCAGCAGCCCCGACAGGGGGCCTAGAAACATTCAGTACTTC.

This chain uses TRBV4-1 with TRBJ2-2, with D hard to call. With 3 bases removed from V and 4 bases from J, the gap between germline ends came to 6 bases. CDR1 is MGHRA, CDR2 YSYEKL, per germline. CDR3 length: 13 amino acids. CDR3 coding DNA: TGCGCCAGCAGCCAGGCGGTCACCGGGGAGCTGTTTTTT. Encoded protein: CASSQAVTGELFF.

The CDR3 region is CASGSGGAFTDTQYF. The CDR3 coding sequence is TGTGCCAGCGGTAGCGGGGGCGCTTTCACAGATACGCAGTATTTT. The V gene is TRBV5-5, the J gene TRBJ2-3, with 9 bases aligning to TRBD2. The J segment lost 2 bases and the V segment lost 7 bases, leaving 8 bases of the junction unmatched. Germline V CDR1 and CDR2: SGHKS, YYEKEE (reference sequence). The CDR3 spans 15 residues.

This clonotype was recorded once. The chain has TRBV4-1 and TRBJ1-1; no clear D. The germline gives CDR1 MGHRA, CDR2 YSYEKL. The CDR3 is 16 residues long. Trimming pared 0 bases from V and 3 bases from J, leaving 14 bases between. The CDR3 loop reads CASSQDNRRMDTEAFF. The CDR3 DNA reads as TGCGCCAGCAGCCAAGATAATCGGAGGATGGACACTGAAGCTTTCTTT.

This clonotype was counted between two and nine times. This chain uses TRBV4-1 with TRBJ2-7; the D is unclear. Trimming cost V 1 base and J 1 base, with 8 bases left between them. The CDR3 length is 14 residues. The germline CDR1 and CDR2 sequences are MGHRA and YSYEKL. CDR3 nucleotide sequence: TGCGCCAGCAGCCAAGGCAGGTCGTCCTACGAGCAGTACTTC. Translation: CASSQGRSSYEQYF.

Notes on this clonotype: Relative to the germline gene, one junction end is altered; a read error may explain this. The chain joins TRBV7-6 to TRBJ2-3, with TRBD1 matching over 10 bases. CDR1 and CDR2 from the germline V gene are SGHVS and FNYEAQ. This CDR3 comprises 15 residues. The CDR3 DNA reads as TGTGCTAGCAGCTTGGGGACAGGGGCCGGAGATACGCAGTATTTT. It codes for CASSLGTGAGDTQYF.

This chain uses TRBV6-2 or TRBV6-3 with TRBJ2-5; no firm D call. Germline V gene lookup returns CDR1 MNHEY and CDR2 SVGEGT. V lost 6 bases and J 2 bases, leaving 19 bases between the germline ends. The CDR3 contains 16 residues. In DNA, the CDR3 is TGTGCCAGCAGCCTCACCAGGAGTCTACAACAAGAGACCCAGTACTTC. It codes for CASSLTRSLQQETQYF.

This clonotype was recorded at least ten times. The chain links TRBV10-2 to TRBJ1-1; unclear D gene. There are 13 residues in the CDR3. Germline assignment: CDR1 WSHSY and CDR2 SAAADI. V lost 2 bases and J 4 bases, leaving 8 bases between the germline ends. The DNA for the CDR3 is TGCGCCAGCAGTGAGAAGAGAGCCACTGAAGCTTTCTTT. Its protein product is CASSEKRATEAFF.

This rearrangement joins TRBV6-6 to TRBJ1-5; weak D call: TRBD1 (5 bases). Germline V gene data show CDR1 as MNHNY and CDR2 as SVGAGI (reference sequence). The CDR3 has 15 amino acids. V shed 2 bases and J shed 1 base, with 9 bases lying between them. The CDR3 DNA sequence: TGTGCCAGCAGTTACAGGGGTTCGAGCAATCAGCCCCAGCATTTT. It specifies CASSYRGSSNQPQHF.

The table lists this clonotype with a few counts. V and J are TRBV7-8 and TRBJ1-4, with D hard to call. Between the trimmed V and J ends, which lost 4 bases and 0 bases, there was a span of 12 bases. The CDR3 is 16 residues long. The germline V gene encodes CDR1 SGHVS and CDR2 FQNEAQ. The CDR3 DNA follows: TGTGCCAGCAGCTCGCGGGTTTGGGCAACTAATGAAAAACTGTTTTTT. It is translated as CASSSRVWATNEKLFF.

This clonotype appeared a few times. This chain connects TRBV6-5 to TRBJ1-2; 8 bases fit TRBD1. After removal of 3 bases from V and 8 bases from J, the junction contained 8 bases not matched to a gene. Germline V CDR1 and CDR2: MNHEY, SVGAGI. This CDR3 spans 14 amino acids. The CDR3 is CASSYQGAGDGYTF. In DNA form, the CDR3 reads TGTGCCAGCAGTTATCAGGGGGCAGGGGACGGCTACACCTTC.

The chain uses TRBV19 and TRBJ1-6; 7 nucleotides match TRBD1. From germline, CDR1 is LNHDA and CDR2 SQIVND (reference sequence). The CDR3 has 21 amino acids. Trimming cost V 7 bases and J 0 bases; bases outside gene matches: 21. The CDR3 region is CASTDALEITGASSYNSPLHF. For the CDR3, the DNA is TGTGCCAGTACCGATGCCCTAGAAATCACAGGGGCTAGCTCCTATAATTCACCCCTCCACTTT.

This clonotype has just one count. The CDR3 region has the DNA TGCGCCAGCAGTCCAGCCCAACCGCCCACAGATACGCAGTATTTT. Translating gives CASSPAQPPTDTQYF. V usage is TRBV4-1 and J usage is TRBJ2-3; no reliable D call. With 6 bases removed from V and 2 bases from J, the gap between germline ends came to 15 bases. This CDR3 has 15 amino acids. From germline, CDR1 is MGHRA and CDR2 YSYEKL.

This chain links TRBV5-1 with TRBJ1-1; D unclear. The V end lost 0 bases, the J end lost 4 bases, and 16 bases lay between the germline ends. The germline gives CDR1 SGHRS, CDR2 YFSETQ. This CDR3 region has 16 residues. CDR3 sequence (DNA): TGCGCCAGCAGCTTGGGGGGTGCCCTGTTTGGCACTGAAGCTTTCTTT. Its translation: CASSLGGALFGTEAFF.

This clonotype has just a few counts. J is TRBJ1-1 and V is TRBV7-6; no clear D. The CDR3 runs to 14 residues. V shed 5 bases and J shed 4 bases, with 14 bases lying between them. CDR1 is SGHVS, CDR2 FNYEAQ, per germline. The CDR3 loop reads CASSPRVKGTEAFF. In DNA form, the CDR3 reads TGTGCCAGCAGCCCCCGGGTGAAGGGCACTGAAGCTTTCTTT.